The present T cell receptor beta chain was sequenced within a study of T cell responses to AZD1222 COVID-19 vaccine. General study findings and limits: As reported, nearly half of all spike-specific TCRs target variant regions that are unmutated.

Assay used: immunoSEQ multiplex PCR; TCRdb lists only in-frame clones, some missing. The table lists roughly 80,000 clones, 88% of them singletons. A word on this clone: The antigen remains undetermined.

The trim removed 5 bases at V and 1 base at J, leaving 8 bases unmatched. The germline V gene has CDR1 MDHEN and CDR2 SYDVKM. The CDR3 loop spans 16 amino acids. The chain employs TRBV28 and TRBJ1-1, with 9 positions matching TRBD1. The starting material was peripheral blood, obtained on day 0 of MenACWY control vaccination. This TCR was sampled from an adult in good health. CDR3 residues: CASSPVTGGGNTEAFF. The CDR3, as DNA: TGTGCCAGCAGTCCCGTTACAGGGGGCGGGAACACTGAAGCTTTCTTT.